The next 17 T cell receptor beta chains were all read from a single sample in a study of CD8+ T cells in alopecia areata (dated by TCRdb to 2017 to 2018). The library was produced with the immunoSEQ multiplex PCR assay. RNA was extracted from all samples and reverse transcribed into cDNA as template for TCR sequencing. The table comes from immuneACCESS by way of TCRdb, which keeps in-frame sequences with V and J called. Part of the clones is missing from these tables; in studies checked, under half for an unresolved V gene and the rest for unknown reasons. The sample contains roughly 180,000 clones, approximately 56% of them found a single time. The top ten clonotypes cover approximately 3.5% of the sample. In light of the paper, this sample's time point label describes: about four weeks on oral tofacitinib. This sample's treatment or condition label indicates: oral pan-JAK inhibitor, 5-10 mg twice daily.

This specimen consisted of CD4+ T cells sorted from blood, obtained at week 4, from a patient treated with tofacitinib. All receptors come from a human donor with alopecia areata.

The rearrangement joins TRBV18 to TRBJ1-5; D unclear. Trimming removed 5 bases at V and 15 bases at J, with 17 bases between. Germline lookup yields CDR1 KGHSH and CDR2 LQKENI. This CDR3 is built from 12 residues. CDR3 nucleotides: TGTGCCAGCTCAGACGGACCCGACTCCTGGCATTTT. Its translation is CASSDGPDSWHF.

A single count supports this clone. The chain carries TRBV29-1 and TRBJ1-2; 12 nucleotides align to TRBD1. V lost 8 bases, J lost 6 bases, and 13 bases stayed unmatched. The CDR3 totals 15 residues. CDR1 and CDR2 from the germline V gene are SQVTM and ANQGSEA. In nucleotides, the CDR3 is TGCAGCATTAACTCTCCGGGACAGGGGGCACATGGCTACACCTTC. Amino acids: CSINSPGQGAHGYTF. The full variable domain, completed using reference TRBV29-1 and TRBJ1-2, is SAVISQKPSRDICQRGTSLTIQCQVDSQVTMMFWYRQQPGQSLTLIATANQGSEATYESGFVIDKFPISRPNLTFSTLTVSNMSPEDSSIYLCSINSPGQGAHGYTFGSGTRLTVV.

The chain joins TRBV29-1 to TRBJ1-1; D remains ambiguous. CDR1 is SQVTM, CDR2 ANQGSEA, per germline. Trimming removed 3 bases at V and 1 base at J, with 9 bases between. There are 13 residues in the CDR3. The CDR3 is CSVDVGRNTEAFF. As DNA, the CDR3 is TGCAGCGTTGATGTAGGACGGAACACTGAAGCTTTCTTT.

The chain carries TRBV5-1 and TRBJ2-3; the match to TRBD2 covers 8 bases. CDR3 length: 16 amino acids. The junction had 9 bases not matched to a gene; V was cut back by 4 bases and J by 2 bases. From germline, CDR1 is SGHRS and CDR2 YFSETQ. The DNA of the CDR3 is TGCGCCAGCAGCCGCTGGACTAGCTCTGTCACAGATACGCAGTATTTT. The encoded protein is CASSRWTSSVTDTQYF.

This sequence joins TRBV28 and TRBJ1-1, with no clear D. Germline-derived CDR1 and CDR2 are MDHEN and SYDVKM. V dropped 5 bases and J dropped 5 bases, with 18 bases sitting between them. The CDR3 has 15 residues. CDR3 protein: CASSGGSLSNTEAFF. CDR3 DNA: TGTGCCAGCAGTGGTGGATCGCTATCGAATACTGAAGCTTTCTTT.

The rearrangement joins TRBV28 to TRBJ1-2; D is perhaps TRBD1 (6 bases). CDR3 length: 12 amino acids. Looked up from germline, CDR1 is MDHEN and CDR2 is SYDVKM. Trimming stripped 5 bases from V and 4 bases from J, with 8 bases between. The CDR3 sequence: CASSIRGYGYTF. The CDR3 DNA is TGTGCCAGCAGTATCAGGGGCTATGGCTACACCTTC.

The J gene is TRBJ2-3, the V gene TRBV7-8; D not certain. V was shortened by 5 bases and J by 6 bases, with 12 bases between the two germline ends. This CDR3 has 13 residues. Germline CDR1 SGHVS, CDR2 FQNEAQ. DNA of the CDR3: TGTGCCAGCAGCCCCCCTGGCCCGGATACGCAGTATTTT. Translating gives CASSPPGPDTQYF.

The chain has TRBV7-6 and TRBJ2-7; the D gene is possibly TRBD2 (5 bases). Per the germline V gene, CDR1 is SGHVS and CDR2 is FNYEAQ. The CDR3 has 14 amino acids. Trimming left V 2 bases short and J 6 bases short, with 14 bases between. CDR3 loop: CASSLSGGLPEQYF. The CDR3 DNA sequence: TGTGCCAGCAGCTTATCAGGAGGCCTGCCCGAGCAGTACTTC.

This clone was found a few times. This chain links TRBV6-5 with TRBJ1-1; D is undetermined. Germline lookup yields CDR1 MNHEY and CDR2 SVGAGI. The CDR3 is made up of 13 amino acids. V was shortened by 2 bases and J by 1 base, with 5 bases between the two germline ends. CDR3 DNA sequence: TGTGCCAGCAGTTACGCAGGGAACACTGAAGCTTTCTTT. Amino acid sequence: CASSYAGNTEAFF.

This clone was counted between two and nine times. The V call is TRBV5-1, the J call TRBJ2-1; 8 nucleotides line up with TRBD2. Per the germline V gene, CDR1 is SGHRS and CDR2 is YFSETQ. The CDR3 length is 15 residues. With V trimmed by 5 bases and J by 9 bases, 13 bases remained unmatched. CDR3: CASSDPGGPRGEQFF. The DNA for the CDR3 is TGCGCCAGCAGTGATCCGGGGGGGCCTCGAGGTGAGCAGTTCTTC.

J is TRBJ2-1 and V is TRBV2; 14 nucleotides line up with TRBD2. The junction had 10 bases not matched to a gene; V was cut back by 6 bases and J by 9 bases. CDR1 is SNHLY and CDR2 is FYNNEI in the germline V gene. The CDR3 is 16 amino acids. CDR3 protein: CASSERTSGGRGEQFF. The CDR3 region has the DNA TGTGCCAGCAGCGAAAGGACTAGCGGGGGGAGAGGTGAGCAGTTCTTC. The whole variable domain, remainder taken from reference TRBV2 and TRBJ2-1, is EPEVTQTPSHQVTQMGQEVILRCVPISNHLYFYWYRQILGQKVEFLVSFYNNEISEKSEIFDDQFSVERPDGSNFTLKIRSTKLEDSAMYFCASSERTSGGRGEQFFGPGTRLTVL.

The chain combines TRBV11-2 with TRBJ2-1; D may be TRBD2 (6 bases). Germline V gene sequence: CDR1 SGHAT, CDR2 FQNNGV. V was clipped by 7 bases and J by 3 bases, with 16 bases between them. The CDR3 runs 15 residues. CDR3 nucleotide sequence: TGTGCCAGCACCCAGAAAATGGGACTCTACAATGAGCAGTTCTTC. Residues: CASTQKMGLYNEQFF.

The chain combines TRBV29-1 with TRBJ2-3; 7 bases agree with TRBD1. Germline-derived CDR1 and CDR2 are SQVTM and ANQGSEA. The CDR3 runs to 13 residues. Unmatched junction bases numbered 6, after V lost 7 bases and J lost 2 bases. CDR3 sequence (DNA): TGCAGCGCCGAAGGACAGGTCACAGATACGCAGTATTTT. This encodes CSAEGQVTDTQYF.

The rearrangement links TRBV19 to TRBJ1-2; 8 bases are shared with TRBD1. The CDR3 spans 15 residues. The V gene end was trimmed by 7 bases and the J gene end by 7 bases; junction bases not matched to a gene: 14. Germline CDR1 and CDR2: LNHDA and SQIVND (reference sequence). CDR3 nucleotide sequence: TGTGCCAGTATTCCGACAGGGGACATAAACAGTGGCTACACCTTC. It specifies CASIPTGDINSGYTF.

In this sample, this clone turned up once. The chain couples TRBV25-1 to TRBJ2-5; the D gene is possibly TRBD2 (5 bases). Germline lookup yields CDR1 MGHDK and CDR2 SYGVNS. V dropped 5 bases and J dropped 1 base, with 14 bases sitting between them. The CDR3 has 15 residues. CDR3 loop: CASSLQRTPQETQYF. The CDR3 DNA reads TGTGCCAGCAGTCTCCAGCGGACTCCCCAAGAGACCCAGTACTTC.

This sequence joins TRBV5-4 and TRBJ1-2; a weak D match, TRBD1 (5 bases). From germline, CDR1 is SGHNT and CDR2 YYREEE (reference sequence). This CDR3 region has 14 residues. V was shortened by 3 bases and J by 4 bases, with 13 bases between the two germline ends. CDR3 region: CASSSGGGGYGYTF. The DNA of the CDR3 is TGTGCCAGCAGCTCAGGCGGGGGTGGCTATGGCTACACCTTC.

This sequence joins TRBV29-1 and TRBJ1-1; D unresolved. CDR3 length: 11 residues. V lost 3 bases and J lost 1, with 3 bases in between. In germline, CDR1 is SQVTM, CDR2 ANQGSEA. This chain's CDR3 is CSVETNTEAFF. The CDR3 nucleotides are TGCAGCGTTGAGACGAACACTGAAGCTTTCTTT.